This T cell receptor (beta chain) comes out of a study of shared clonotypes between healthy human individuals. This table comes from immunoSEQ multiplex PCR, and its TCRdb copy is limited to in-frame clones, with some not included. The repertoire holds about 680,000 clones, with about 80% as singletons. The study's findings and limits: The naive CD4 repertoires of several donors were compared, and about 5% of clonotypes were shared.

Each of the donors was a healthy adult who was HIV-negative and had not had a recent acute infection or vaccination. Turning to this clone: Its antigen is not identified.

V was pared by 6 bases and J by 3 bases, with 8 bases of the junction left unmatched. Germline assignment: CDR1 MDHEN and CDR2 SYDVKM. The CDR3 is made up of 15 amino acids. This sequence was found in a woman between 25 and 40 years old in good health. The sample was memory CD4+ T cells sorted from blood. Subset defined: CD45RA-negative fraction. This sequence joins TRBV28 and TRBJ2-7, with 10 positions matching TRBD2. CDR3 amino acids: CASRSPSGRIYEQYF. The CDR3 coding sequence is TGTGCCAGCAGATCTCCTAGCGGGAGAATCTACGAGCAGTACTTC.